These 21 T cell receptor beta chains were sequenced from one sample in a study of blood T cell repertoires in COVID-19. Some clones are missing from TCRdb's copy, which holds only in-frame ones; the method was immunoSEQ multiplex PCR. The sample has hundreds of thousands of clones; just under 90% are singletons. The sample was peripheral blood. The receptor source for this set is a woman younger than 35 with acute or convalescent COVID-19.

This clone was observed a handful of times. The CDR3 loop reads CASRRGPGYTF. CDR3 DNA sequence: TGTGCCAGCAGGCGGGGCCCGGGCTACACCTTC. The chain couples TRBV12-3 or TRBV12-4 to TRBJ1-2; the D gene is possibly TRBD1 (5 bases). Trimming stripped 6 bases from V and 8 bases from J, with 10 bases between. This CDR3 spans 11 amino acids.

This clone has only one observation. This chain links TRBV11-2 with TRBJ1-3, with D unresolved. The CDR3 runs to 14 residues. V lost 4 bases and J 4 bases, leaving 11 bases between the germline ends. From germline, CDR1 is SGHAT and CDR2 FQNNGV. The CDR3 loop reads CASSSTTRGNTIYF. The CDR3 DNA is TGTGCCAGCAGCTCAACTACTCGAGGAAACACCATATATTTT.

The DNA of the CDR3 is TGCGCCAGCAGCCAGTTGCCCCCTCAACAGGGTCGGTACACTGAAGCTTTCTTT. Translated: CASSQLPPQQGRYTEAFF. The V and J genes are TRBV4-3 and TRBJ1-1; tentative D call: TRBD1 (6 bases). The CDR3 has 18 amino acids. The V and J ends lost 3 bases and 3 bases respectively, with 23 bases between them. Per germline, CDR1 LGHNA and CDR2 YSLEER.

The CDR3 spells CASSGGAGEQFF. CDR3 nucleotides: TGCGCCAGCAGCGGGGGGGCCGGTGAGCAGTTCTTC. The chain employs TRBV5-1 and TRBJ2-1, with D possibly matching TRBD2 (7 bases). Germline V CDR1 and CDR2: SGHRS, YFSETQ. CDR3 length equals 12 residues. The V gene lost 4 bases and the J gene lost 9 bases, with 11 bases spanning the gap.

This chain connects TRBV21-1 to TRBJ1-5. TRBV21-1 is assigned pseudogene status. The CDR3 covers 16 residues. CDR3 region: CASSKAGTLRDQPQHF. The CDR3 region has the DNA TGTGCCAGCAGCAAAGCGGGGACTCTCAGGGATCAGCCCCAGCATTTT.

This CDR3 reads CASSALAGGPFEQFF. For the CDR3, the DNA is TGTGCCAGCAGCGCCCTAGCGGGGGGGCCGTTTGAGCAGTTCTTC. This rearrangement joins TRBV9 to TRBJ2-1; 12 nucleotides match TRBD2. CDR3 length: 15 residues. Germline CDR1 is SGDLS and CDR2 is YYNGEE. The J segment lost 9 bases and the V segment lost 3 bases, leaving 7 bases of the junction unmatched.

The chain joins TRBV20-1 to TRBJ1-6, with 7 positions matching TRBD1. The CDR3 is made up of 15 amino acids. With V trimmed by 3 bases and J by 5 bases, 7 bases remained unmatched. In germline, CDR1 is DFQATT, CDR2 SNEGSKA (reference sequence). The CDR3: CSASVSDRDNSPLHF. DNA of the CDR3: TGCAGTGCTAGTGTTTCCGACAGGGATAATTCACCCCTCCACTTT.

The V call is TRBV4-2, the J call TRBJ1-1; maybe TRBD1 (6 bases). CDR3 size: 14 residues. Trimming pared 0 bases from V and 5 bases from J, leaving 10 bases between. CDR1 is LGHNA and CDR2 is YNFKEQ in the germline V gene. The CDR3 protein is CASSQEMGATEAFF. Written as DNA, the CDR3 is TGTGCCAGCAGCCAAGAGATGGGGGCAACTGAAGCTTTCTTT.

This clone was counted once. CDR3 residues: CASSPQGATNEKLFF. As DNA, the CDR3 is TGTGCCAGCTCACCGCAGGGGGCAACTAATGAAAAACTGTTTTTT. The gene calls are TRBV18 and TRBJ1-4, with 7 nucleotides matching TRBD1. After removal of 3 bases from V and 0 bases from J, the junction contained 1 base not matched to a gene. The V gene's germline CDR1 is KGHSH and CDR2 LQKENI. CDR3 length: 15 amino acids.

This clone was seen only once. V and J are TRBV19 and TRBJ2-1, with no clear D. The ends were cut back, 5 bases at V and 0 bases at J, with 14 bases in the middle. Germline CDR1 and CDR2: LNHDA and SQIVND (reference sequence). This CDR3 is 16 amino acids long. CDR3 sequence (DNA): TGTGCCAGTAGTGAGATCAGACTCTACTCCTACAATGAGCAGTTCTTC. Amino acids: CASSEIRLYSYNEQFF. Full variable domain (rest looked up from reference TRBV19 and TRBJ2-1): DGGITQSPKYLFRKEGQNVTLSCEQNLNHDAMYWYRQDPGQGLRLIYYSQIVNDFQKGDIAEGYSVSREKKESFPLTVTSAQKNPTAFYLCASSEIRLYSYNEQFFGPGTRLTVL.

The V and J genes are TRBV9 and TRBJ2-7; D uncertain. With 4 bases removed from V and 6 bases from J, the gap between germline ends came to 11 bases. Germline assignment: CDR1 SGDLS and CDR2 YYNGEE. This CDR3 contains 12 residues. The CDR3: CASSHSNGEQYF. CDR3 nucleotide sequence: TGTGCCAGCAGCCATTCCAACGGCGAGCAGTACTTC.

The chain employs TRBV5-1 and TRBJ1-2; 7 nucleotides align to TRBD1. The CDR3 loop spans 13 amino acids. Germline loops: CDR1 SGHRS, CDR2 YFSETQ. V lost 8 bases and J lost 4; bases outside the gene matches: 8. This chain's CDR3 is CASTQQGTYGYTF. Written as DNA, the CDR3 is TGCGCCAGTACCCAACAGGGGACCTATGGCTACACCTTC.

V and J are TRBV7-9 and TRBJ2-5; 7 nucleotides align to TRBD1. There are 17 residues in the CDR3. J lost 1 base, V lost 1 base, and 9 bases had no gene match. Germline loops: CDR1 SEHNR, CDR2 FQNEAQ (reference sequence). In nucleotides, the CDR3 is TGTGCCAGCAGCTTAGAAGGGGGCAGGGGGATCCAAGAGACCCAGTACTTC. Translated, it gives CASSLEGGRGIQETQYF.

J is TRBJ2-3 and V is TRBV18, with a tentative D call TRBD2 (6 bases). The CDR3 loop spans 14 amino acids. Looked up from germline, CDR1 is KGHSH and CDR2 is LQKENI. Trimming removed 3 bases from V and 2 bases from J, with 9 bases in between. This CDR3 reads CASSPEGTTDTQYF. The CDR3 coding sequence is TGTGCCAGCTCACCGGAGGGGACCACAGATACGCAGTATTTT.

This chain uses TRBV3-1 (or the pseudogene TRBV3-2) with TRBJ1-1; the D is unclear. Between the trimmed V and J ends, which lost 0 bases and 2 bases, there was a span of 22 bases. CDR3 size: 19 residues. The V gene's germline CDR1 is LGHDT and CDR2 YNNKEL (reference sequence). CDR3 DNA sequence: TGTGCCAGCAGCCAAGATCGGCCGTTTGAACAGCCCTTCAACACTGAAGCTTTCTTT. It codes for CASSQDRPFEQPFNTEAFF.

The V gene is TRBV7-3, the J gene TRBJ2-1; 8 bases are shared with TRBD1. Looked up from germline, CDR1 is SGHTA and CDR2 is FQGTGA. This CDR3 contains 15 residues. J lost 7 bases, V lost 1 base, and 6 bases had no gene match. CDR3 residues: CASSLSGQGQNEQFF. In nucleotides, the CDR3 is TGTGCCAGCAGCTTAAGCGGACAGGGCCAGAATGAGCAGTTCTTC.

V is TRBV7-8 and J is TRBJ1-3; a possible D gene is TRBD1 (5 bases). This CDR3 has 15 amino acids. V shed 4 bases and J shed 0 bases, with 10 bases lying between them. Germline CDR1 reads SGHVS; CDR2 reads FQNEAQ. The CDR3 DNA is TGTGCCAGCAGCTCCTCCAGGGACTCTGGAAACACCATATATTTT. This sequence encodes CASSSSRDSGNTIYF.

This clone was seen only once. The chain carries TRBV29-1 and TRBJ1-2; possible D gene TRBD1, 6 bases. Per the germline V gene, CDR1 is SQVTM and CDR2 is ANQGSEA. The length of the CDR3 is 11 residues. The germline V and J ends were trimmed by 6 bases and 6 bases, with 11 bases remaining between them. CDR3 nucleotide sequence: TGCAGCGTCTGGGACATGGATGGCTACACCTTC. Translation gives CSVWDMDGYTF.

This CDR3 is CAWSVRGGAQPQHF. The CDR3 nucleotides read TGTGCCTGGAGTGTAAGAGGGGGGGCTCAGCCCCAGCATTTT. The gene calls are TRBV30 and TRBJ1-5; D perhaps matches TRBD1 (6 bases). The CDR3 consists of 14 residues. Germline V gene data show CDR1 as GTSNPN and CDR2 as SVGIG (reference sequence). V was pared by 0 bases and J by 6 bases, with 12 bases between. The variable domain in full, completed from reference TRBV30 and TRBJ1-5, reads SQTIHQWPATLVQPVGSPLSLECTVEGTSNPNLYWYRQAAGRGLQLLFYSVGIGQISSEVPQNLSASRPQDRQFILSSKKLLLSDSGFYLCAWSVRGGAQPQHFGDGTRLSIL.

The gene calls are TRBV9 and TRBJ1-5; 8 positions match TRBD1. V trimming: 0 bases; J trimming: 3 bases; junction bases outside the gene matches: 11. The CDR3 sequence is 18 residues long. In germline, CDR1 is SGDLS, CDR2 YYNGEE. The CDR3 DNA follows: TGTGCCAGCAGCGTAGAAACAGGGGGTAAGTGGGACAATCAGCCCCAGCATTTT. It translates to CASSVETGGKWDNQPQHF.

This sequence joins TRBV10-2 and TRBJ2-7; the D gene is possibly TRBD1 (5 bases). This CDR3 is 14 amino acids long. Trimming pared 4 bases from V and 5 bases from J, leaving 15 bases between. Germline-derived CDR1 and CDR2 are WSHSY and SAAADI. DNA of the CDR3: TGCGCCAGCAGTGCAAGGCAGGGTATCAACGAGCAGTACTTC. Residues: CASSARQGINEQYF.